The rows below give T cell receptor beta chains drawn from one sample of a study of blood T cells in healthy people across ages. TCRdb processed the 5' RACE reads anew with MiXCR; each CDR3 protein has one entry. The sample holds some 750,000 distinct CDR3 sequences, 22% seen once. Material for sequencing was blood. The source of these receptors is a man in his sixties or seventies in good health. Each CDR3 is given with its conserved first and last residue. The order of the fields is V gene, D gene, CDR3 length, clone size, J gene, CDR3 protein, CDR3 DNA. A D gene is named only where the DNA matches it firmly. Size tells how often a clone was seen (once, few, many) or the class of an expanded clone, and some rows leave it out.

TRBV4-3	NA	12	NA	TRBJ2-7	CASSLLGNEQYF	TGCGCCAGCAGCCTACTTGGAAACGAGCAGTACTTC
TRBV12-3/TRBV12-4	TRBD2	17	NA	TRBJ2-5	CASSHNIPRTSQETQYF	TGTGCCAGCAGTCACAACATCCCCCGGACTAGTCAAGAGACCCAGTACTTC
TRBV18	NA	13	NA	TRBJ1-1	CASSPEGQAEAFF	TGTGCCAGCTCACCGGAGGGGCAGGCTGAAGCTTTCTTT
TRBV12-3/TRBV12-4	NA	14	NA	TRBJ2-1	CASTPGGRNNEQFF	TGTGCCAGCACCCCAGGTGGTCGGAACAATGAGCAGTTCTTC
TRBV30	TRBD2	20	NA	TRBJ2-3	CAWSVSFQGLAGGFTDTQYF	TGTGCCTGGAGTGTATCATTTCAGGGACTAGCGGGAGGATTCACAGATACGCAGTATTTT
TRBV7-8	NA	16	NA	TRBJ2-6	CASSALVVSGANVLTF	TGTGCCAGCAGCGCTCTGGTTGTCTCTGGGGCCAACGTCCTGACTTTC
TRBV7-9	NA	14	NA	TRBJ2-1	CASSTRRGNDEQFF	TGTGCCAGCAGCACCCGGCGCGGAAACGATGAGCAGTTCTTC
TRBV15	NA	12	once	TRBJ2-3	CATSRYTDTQYF	TGTGCCACCAGCAGGTACACAGATACGCAGTATTTT
TRBV24-1	NA	17	NA	TRBJ2-2	CATSDAWGDTGPGELFF	TGTGCCACCAGTGACGCCTGGGGGGATACAGGACCCGGGGAGCTGTTTTTT
TRBV18	NA	15	few	TRBJ2-3	CASSPKWTATDTQYF	TGTGCCAGCTCACCTAAATGGACAGCCACAGATACGCAGTATTTT
TRBV21-1	NA	13	NA	TRBJ1-1	CAGSKAENTEAFF	TGTGCCGGCAGCAAAGCGGAGAACACTGAAGCTTTCTTT
TRBV11-2	NA	16	few	TRBJ1-2	CASSLDRGSKRYGYTF	TGTGCCAGCAGCTTAGATCGAGGGTCAAAACGCTATGGCTACACCTTC
TRBV5-1	NA	16	NA	TRBJ2-5	CASSFPGRGSQETQYF	TGCGCCAGCAGCTTTCCGGGGCGCGGTTCCCAAGAGACCCAGTACTTC
TRBV6-5	NA	13	NA	TRBJ2-7	CASAGAPSYEQYF	TGTGCCAGCGCCGGGGCTCCCTCCTACGAGCAGTACTTC
TRBV7-2	NA	14	NA	TRBJ1-2	CASSPDSLNYGYTF	TGTGCCAGCAGCCCCGACAGTCTTAACTATGGCTACACCTTC
TRBV29-1	TRBD2	10	NA	TRBJ2-1	CGGGHNEQFF	TGCGGCGGGGGGCACAATGAGCAGTTCTTC
TRBV4-1	NA	13	many	TRBJ2-3	CASSQDMWDTQYF	TGCGCCAGCAGCCAAGATATGTGGGATACGCAGTATTTT
TRBV7-2	NA	14	few	TRBJ2-3	CASSPTDSTDTQYF	TGTGCCAGCAGCCCAACCGACAGCACAGATACGCAGTATTTT
TRBV12-3/TRBV12-4	TRBD1	15	few	TRBJ2-3	CASSFPQGFTDTQYF	TGTGCCAGCAGTTTCCCACAGGGGTTCACAGATACGCAGTATTTT
TRBV4-3	TRBD2	15	NA	TRBJ2-5	CASSQDGTRQETQYF	TGCGCCAGCAGCCAAGATGGGACTAGACAAGAGACCCAGTACTTC
TRBV19	TRBD2	19	once	TRBJ2-1	CASSMRLAGGLSSYNEQFF	TGTGCCAGTAGTATGAGGCTAGCGGGAGGGCTGAGCTCCTACAATGAGCAGTTCTTC